These 6 T cell receptor beta chains came from one sample sequenced in a study of T cell repertoires in cytomegalovirus infection. TCRdb re-derived calls from the reads in MiXCR, one entry per CDR3 protein. Among 800,000 to 950,000 distinct CDR3 sequences listed, less than 35% were seen once. The antigens of these receptors remain unknown. The specimen was cultured CD8+ T cells from PBMCs, collected from culture after CMV antigen stimulation. Receptors originate from a human donor in good health (CMV status not recorded). Some clones in this sample may be carry-over from other donors' samples.

This clonotype was seen many times. The J gene is TRBJ2-1, the V gene TRBV7-8, with D unresolved. The CDR3 contains 19 residues. Trimming stripped 4 bases from V and 0 bases from J, with 22 bases between. CDR1 and CDR2 (germline): SGHVS, FQNEAQ. CDR3 loop: CASSSTASPLVPSYNEQFF. The CDR3 nucleotides are TGTGCCAGCAGCTCGACCGCGTCTCCACTTGTGCCCTCCTACAATGAGCAGTTCTTC.

In this sample, this clonotype turned up many times. The CDR3 sequence: CASIDGSYNSPLHF. In nucleotides, the CDR3 is TGTGCCAGCATAGACGGATCCTATAATTCACCCCTCCACTTT. This sequence joins TRBV6-2 or TRBV6-3 and TRBJ1-6; D unclear. Trimming took off 7 bases at V and 1 base at J, with 8 bases between the two ends. Looked up from germline, CDR1 is MNHEY and CDR2 is SVGEGT. The CDR3 covers 14 residues.

To note about this clonotype: Mismatch with germline at one junction end may stem from a read error. The chain has TRBV7-6 and TRBJ1-4; TRBD1 matches at 9 bases. CDR3 size: 18 residues. Germline lookup yields CDR1 SGHVS and CDR2 FNYEAQ. The CDR3 reads CVSSMGGQGGATNEKLFF. CDR3 bases: TGTGTCAGCAGCATGGGGGGACAGGGAGGCGCAACTAATGAAAAACTGTTTTTT.

This clonotype was seen only a few times. The rearrangement joins TRBV7-9 to TRBJ2-3; TRBD2 aligns across 9 bases. The ends lost 6 bases at V and 3 bases at J; junction bases unmatched: 7. CDR1 SEHNR and CDR2 FQNEAQ come from the germline V gene (reference sequence). CDR3 length: 15 amino acids. CDR3 nucleotide sequence: TGTGCCAGCAGTTCTGTGGCGGGGGGGACAGATACGCAGTATTTT. Protein product: CASSSVAGGTDTQYF.

There are a few counts of this clonotype. CDR3 nucleotides: TGTGCCAGTCAGGGGCTACTCAATGAAAAACTGTTTTTT. It codes for CASQGLLNEKLFF. The chain joins TRBV7-8 to TRBJ1-4, with D perhaps matching TRBD1 (6 bases). The CDR3 is 13 amino acids. CDR1 is SGHVS and CDR2 is FQNEAQ in the germline V gene. V was pared by 9 bases and J by 5 bases, with 13 bases between.

A single count supports this clonotype. This chain joins TRBV27 and TRBJ2-3; the D is unclear. The CDR3 runs 13 residues. V gave up 8 bases and J gave up 0 bases, with 9 bases separating them. Germline CDR1 and CDR2: MNHEY and SMNVEV (reference sequence). CDR3 residues: CASGKRSTDTQYF. As DNA, the CDR3 is TGTGCCAGCGGGAAAAGGAGCACAGATACGCAGTATTTT.